This T cell receptor beta chain appears in the sequencing data of a study of radiation and T cells in renal cell carcinoma. For the study at large: Nephrectomy followed 15 Gy stereotactic body radiation by 4 weeks. Findings and caveats of the study: From baseline, blood top tumor clonotypes peaked at 2 weeks post-radiation.

A word on this clone: Its antigen is currently unknown.

Sequencing used immunoSEQ multiplex PCR; TCRdb keeps in-frame clones, though not all of them. This sample has 150,000 to 160,000 clones, with approximately 88% found just once. The CDR3 loop spans 12 amino acids. The V gene lost 0 bases and the J gene lost 3 bases, with 2 bases spanning the gap. The germline V gene encodes CDR1 SEHNR and CDR2 FQNEAQ (reference sequence). Time point of the sample: blood 2 weeks post-SBRT. Treatment defined: 15 Gy SBRT to primary tumor, nephrectomy 4 weeks later. Blood was sampled at baseline, 2 weeks and 4 weeks after SBRT. The tumor was a clear cell renal cell carcinoma.

The V gene is TRBV7-9, the J gene TRBJ2-5; D gene unclear. The material sequenced was blood, taken from a patient whose treatment included radiotherapy and nephrectomy. This receptor was identified in a woman between 45 and 65 years old with renal cell carcinoma. CDR3 amino acids: CASSLAKETQYF. DNA for the CDR3: TGTGCCAGCAGCTTAGCTAAAGAGACCCAGTACTTC.